This T cell receptor beta chain was found in a study of T cells in Graves' hyperthyroidism and ophthalmopathy. The study's findings and limits: A model using 13 V-J features told ophthalmopathy apart from stable hyperthyroidism. In validation, the model predicted ophthalmopathy. These predictions came a median roughly seven months before onset. In the blood, most expanded thyroid clonotypes above 0.001 appeared as well.

Those patients with uncontrolled infection, other autoimmune disease, pregnancy or lactation were excluded. The CDR3 has 15 residues. Germline assignment: CDR1 MGHDK and CDR2 SYGVNS. V was clipped by 4 bases and J by 14 bases; unmatched bases: 13. RNA transcripts were the template for amplifying TCR beta CDR3 regions. First-round RT-PCR targeting the TCR CDR3 was performed with the HTBI primer set. TCRdb called the multiplex PCR reads again in MiXCR, with one record for every CDR3 protein. The sample includes approximately 420,000 distinct CDR3 sequences, about 13% seen only once; the top ten take 5% to 6%. There are a few counts of this clonotype. Its matching antigen is unknown.

The sequence was collected from a woman between 18 and 29 years old with Graves' hyperthyroidism. The specimen sequenced was blood. The gene calls are TRBV25-1 and TRBJ2-3, with 12 nucleotides matching TRBD2. CDR3 sequence: CASSALAGGPFSRYF. The DNA for the CDR3 is TGTGCCAGCAGTGCCCTAGCGGGAGGGCCCTTCTCACGGTATTTT. Full variable domain (outside the CDR3, taken from reference TRBV25-1 and TRBJ2-3): EADIYQTPRYLVIGTGKKITLECSQTMGHDKMYWYQQDPGMELHLIHYSYGVNSTEKGDLSSESTVSRIRTEHFPLTLESARPSHTSQYLCASSALAGGPFSRYFGPGTRLTVL.